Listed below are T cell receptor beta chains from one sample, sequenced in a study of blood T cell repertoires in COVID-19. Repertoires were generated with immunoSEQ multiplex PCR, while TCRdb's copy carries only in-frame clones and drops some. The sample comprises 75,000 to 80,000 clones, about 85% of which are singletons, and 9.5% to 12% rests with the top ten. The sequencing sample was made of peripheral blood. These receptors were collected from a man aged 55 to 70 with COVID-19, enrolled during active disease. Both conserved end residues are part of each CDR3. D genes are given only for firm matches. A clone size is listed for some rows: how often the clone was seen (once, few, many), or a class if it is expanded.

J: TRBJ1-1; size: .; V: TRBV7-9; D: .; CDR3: CASPGGVYHTEAFF; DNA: TGTGCCTCCCCGGGGGGGGTTTATCACACTGAAGCTTTCTTT
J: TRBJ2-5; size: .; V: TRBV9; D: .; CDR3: CASSGSLGETQYF; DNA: TGTGCCAGCAGCGGGTCCCTCGGAGAGACCCAGTACTTC
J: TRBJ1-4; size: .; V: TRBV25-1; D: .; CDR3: CASSDRARASNEKLFF; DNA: TGTGCCAGCAGTGATCGGGCCAGGGCCTCTAATGAAAAACTGTTTTTT
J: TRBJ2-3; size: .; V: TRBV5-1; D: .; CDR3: CASSLSQVTDTQYF; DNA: TGCGCCAGCAGCTTGTCTCAGGTCACAGATACGCAGTATTTT
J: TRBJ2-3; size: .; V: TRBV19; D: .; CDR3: CASHRAGHTDTQYF; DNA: TGTGCCAGCCACAGAGCGGGCCACACAGATACGCAGTATTTT
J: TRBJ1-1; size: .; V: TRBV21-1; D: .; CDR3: CASSKARGAEAFF; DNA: TGTGCCAGCAGCAAAGCGCGGGGGGCTGAAGCTTTCTTT
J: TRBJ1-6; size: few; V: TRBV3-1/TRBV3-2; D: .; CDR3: CASSQSQGFGSPLHF; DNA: TGTGCCAGCAGCCAAAGTCAGGGTTTCGGTTCACCCCTCCACTTT
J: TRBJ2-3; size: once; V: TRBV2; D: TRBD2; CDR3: CASSWTSNNADTQYF; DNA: TGTGCCAGCAGCTGGACTAGTAATAACGCAGATACGCAGTATTTT
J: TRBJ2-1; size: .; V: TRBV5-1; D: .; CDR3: CASSLDPLGAGDYNEQFF; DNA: TGCGCCAGCAGCTTGGACCCCTTAGGGGCCGGTGACTACAATGAGCAGTTCTTC
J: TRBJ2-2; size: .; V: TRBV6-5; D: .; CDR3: CASSYPQNTGELFF; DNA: TGTGCCAGCAGTTACCCCCAGAACACCGGGGAGCTGTTTTTT
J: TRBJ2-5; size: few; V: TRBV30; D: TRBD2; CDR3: CAWSGTSGGGETQYF; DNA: TGTGCCTGGAGTGGGACTAGCGGGGGTGGGGAGACCCAGTACTTC
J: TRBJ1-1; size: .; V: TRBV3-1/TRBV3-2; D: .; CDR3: CASSPHTNTEAFF; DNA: TGTGCCAGCAGCCCACATACGAACACTGAAGCTTTCTTT
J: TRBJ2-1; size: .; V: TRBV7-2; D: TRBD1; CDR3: CASGPQGASYNEQFF; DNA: TGTGCCAGCGGTCCGCAGGGGGCGTCCTACAATGAGCAGTTCTTC
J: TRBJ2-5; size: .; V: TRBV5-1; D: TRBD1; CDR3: CASSRGTGRETQYF; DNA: TGCGCCAGCAGCAGAGGGACAGGGAGAGAGACCCAGTACTTC
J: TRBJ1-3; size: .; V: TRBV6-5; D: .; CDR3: CASSYSSGLGNTIYF; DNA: TGTGCCAGCAGTTACTCATCTGGGCTCGGAAACACCATATATTTT
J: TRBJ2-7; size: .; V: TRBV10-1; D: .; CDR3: CASAGGLGSYEQYF; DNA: TGCGCCAGCGCCGGGGGGCTAGGGTCCTACGAGCAGTACTTC
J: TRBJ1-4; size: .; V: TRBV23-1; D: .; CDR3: CATGGRNEKLFF; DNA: TGCGCCACCGGGGGGAGAAATGAAAAACTGTTTTTT
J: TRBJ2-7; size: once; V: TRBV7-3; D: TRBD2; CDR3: CASSLSGGDYEQYF; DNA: TGTGCCAGCAGCTTGAGCGGGGGGGACTACGAGCAGTACTTC
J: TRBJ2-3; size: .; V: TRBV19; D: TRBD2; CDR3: CASTIPGGTSESTDTQYF; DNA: TGTGCCAGTACCATCCCGGGAGGGACTAGCGAGTCCACAGATACGCAGTATTTT
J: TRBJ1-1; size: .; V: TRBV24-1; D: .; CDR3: CATSRTGPNTEAFF; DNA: TGTGCCACCAGTCGAACAGGGCCGAACACTGAAGCTTTCTTT
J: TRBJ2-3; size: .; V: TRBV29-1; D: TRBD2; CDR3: CSVASGTSTDTQYF; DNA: TGCAGCGTTGCTAGCGGGACTAGCACAGATACGCAGTATTTT
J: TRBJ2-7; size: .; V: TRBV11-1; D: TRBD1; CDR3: CAGPWDRTKEQYF; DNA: TGTGCCGGACCGTGGGACAGGACGAAGGAGCAGTACTTC
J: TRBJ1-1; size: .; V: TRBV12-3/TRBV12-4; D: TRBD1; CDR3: CASSRRGLEAFF; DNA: TGTGCCAGCAGCAGGAGGGGGCTCGAAGCTTTCTTT
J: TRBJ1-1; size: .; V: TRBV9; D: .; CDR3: CASSVGATNTEAFF; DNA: TGTGCCAGCAGCGTAGGGGCCACGAACACTGAAGCTTTCTTT
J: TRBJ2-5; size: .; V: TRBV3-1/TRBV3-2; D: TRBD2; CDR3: CASNNRASGGPWDF; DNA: TGTGCCAGCAACAACAGGGCTAGCGGGGGACCCTGGGACTTC
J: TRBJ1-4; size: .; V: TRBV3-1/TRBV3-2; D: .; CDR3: CASSQTGLRDEKLFF; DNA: TGTGCCAGCAGCCAAACAGGGTTACGGGATGAAAAACTGTTTTTT
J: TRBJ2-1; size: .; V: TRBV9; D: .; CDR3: CASSVLGAEYNEQFF; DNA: TGTGCCAGCAGCGTACTGGGGGCTGAGTACAATGAGCAGTTCTTC
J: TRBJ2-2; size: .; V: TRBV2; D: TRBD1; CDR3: CASRRGQNTGELFF; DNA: TGTGCCAGCAGGAGGGGGCAAAACACCGGGGAGCTGTTTTTT
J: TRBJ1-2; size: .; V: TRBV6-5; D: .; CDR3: CASSPTGPAYGYTF; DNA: TGTGCCAGCAGTCCCACAGGGCCAGCCTATGGCTACACCTTC
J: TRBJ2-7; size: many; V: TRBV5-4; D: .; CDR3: CASSSDKETYF; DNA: TGTGCCAGCAGCTCGGACAAGGAAACGTACTTC
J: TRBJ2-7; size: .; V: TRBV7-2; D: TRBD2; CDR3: CASSPWTSGAYEQYF; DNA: TGTGCCAGCAGCCCCTGGACTAGCGGAGCCTACGAGCAGTACTTC
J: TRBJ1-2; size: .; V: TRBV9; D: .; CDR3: CASSPSTGTSYGYTF; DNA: TGTGCCAGCAGCCCTTCGACAGGAACTTCCTATGGCTACACCTTC
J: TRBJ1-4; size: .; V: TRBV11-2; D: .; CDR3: CASSFRQQPGKLFF; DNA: TGTGCCAGCAGCTTTAGACAGCAGCCGGGCAAACTGTTTTTT
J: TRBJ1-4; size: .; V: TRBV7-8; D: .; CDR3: CASSRAGDEKLFF; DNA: TGTGCCAGCAGCCGGGCGGGGGATGAAAAACTGTTTTTT
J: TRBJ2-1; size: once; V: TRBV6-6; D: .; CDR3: CASRTKYSLYNEQFF; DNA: TGTGCCAGCAGGACTAAGTACTCCCTATACAATGAGCAGTTCTTC
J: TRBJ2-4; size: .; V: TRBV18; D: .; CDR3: CASSPPGDRAKNIQYF; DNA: TGTGCCAGCTCACCACCGGGAGATAGGGCCAAAAACATTCAGTACTTC
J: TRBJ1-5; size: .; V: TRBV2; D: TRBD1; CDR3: CATRTGDWSQPQHF; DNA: TGTGCCACACGGACAGGGGACTGGAGTCAGCCCCAGCATTTT
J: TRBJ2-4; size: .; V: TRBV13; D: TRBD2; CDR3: CASSLTGLAGTDIQYF; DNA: TGTGCCAGCAGCTTAACGGGACTAGCGGGAACGGACATTCAGTACTTC
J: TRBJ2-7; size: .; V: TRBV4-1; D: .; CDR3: CASSHYSYEQYF; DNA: TGCGCCAGCAGCCACTACTCCTACGAGCAGTACTTC
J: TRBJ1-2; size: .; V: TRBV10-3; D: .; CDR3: CAISAIEGDYGYTF; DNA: TGTGCCATCAGTGCTATCGAGGGGGACTATGGCTACACCTTC
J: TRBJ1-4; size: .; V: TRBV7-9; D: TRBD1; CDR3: CASSPDRGLFKGEKLFF; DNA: TGTGCCAGCAGCCCCGACAGGGGACTATTTAAGGGTGAAAAACTGTTTTTT
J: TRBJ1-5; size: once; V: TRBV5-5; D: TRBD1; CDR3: CASSLRGQGNQPQHF; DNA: TGTGCCAGCAGCTTACGGGGACAGGGCAATCAGCCCCAGCATTTT